The 22 T cell receptor beta chains in this list originate from one sample, sequenced in a study of blood T cell repertoires in COVID-19. Clones were read by immunoSEQ multiplex PCR, and TCRdb kept only the in-frame ones, dropping some. The sample has 140,000 to 150,000 clones, approximately 83% seen once. Sample: peripheral blood. The receptors here all came from an older woman with COVID-19, enrolled during active disease.

This clone has only a few counts. The CDR3 DNA reads TGTGCCAGCAAACTAGCGGGGGGATTCTACGAGCAGTACTTC. This sequence encodes CASKLAGGFYEQYF. The V gene is TRBV27, the J gene TRBJ2-7; 12 nucleotides match TRBD2. J lost 3 bases, V lost 7 bases, and 4 bases had no gene match. Germline V gene lookup returns CDR1 MNHEY and CDR2 SMNVEV (reference sequence). The length of the CDR3 is 14 residues.

V usage is TRBV6-2 or TRBV6-3 and J usage is TRBJ1-6; 8 bases map to TRBD1. Trimming took 4 bases from V and 6 from J; bases not matched to a gene: 8. This CDR3 spans 16 amino acids. Looked up from germline, CDR1 is MNHEY and CDR2 is SVGEGT. CDR3 region: CASSFTTGAFNSPLHF. CDR3 DNA: TGTGCCAGCAGTTTCACGACAGGGGCATTTAATTCACCCCTCCACTTT.

The rearrangement uses TRBV5-6 and TRBJ2-7; D might be TRBD1 (7 bases). Germline values: CDR1 SGHDT, CDR2 YYEEEE. The ends were cut back, 3 bases at V and 4 bases at J, with 11 bases in the middle. CDR3 size: 13 residues. CDR3 residues: CASSSTGRYEQYF. In DNA, the CDR3 is TGTGCCAGCAGCTCGACAGGGAGGTACGAGCAGTACTTC.

This clone was seen a few times. The rearrangement links TRBV11-2 to TRBJ1-1, with D maybe TRBD1 (6 bases). The germline V and J ends were trimmed by 1 base and 1 base, with 19 bases remaining between them. This CDR3 is built from 18 residues. CDR1 and CDR2 from the germline V gene are SGHAT and FQNNGV. The CDR3 DNA sequence: TGTGCCAGCAGCTTAGTACTAGGACAGCGGCAACCGAACACTGAAGCTTTCTTT. This sequence encodes CASSLVLGQRQPNTEAFF. Drawing the rest from reference TRBV11-2 and TRBJ1-1, the complete variable domain is EAGVAQSPRYKIIEKRQSVAFWCNPISGHATLYWYQQILGQGPKLLIQFQNNGVVDDSQLPKDRFSAERLKGVDSTLKIQPAKLEDSAVYLCASSLVLGQRQPNTEAFFGQGTRLTVV.

This clone was counted between two and nine times. The chain joins TRBV27 to TRBJ1-1; D not resolved. The V end lost 5 bases, the J end lost 1 base, and 8 bases lay between the germline ends. This CDR3 has 13 residues. The V gene's germline CDR1 is MNHEY and CDR2 SMNVEV (reference sequence). CDR3 region: CASSIRQNTEAFF. CDR3 in DNA: TGTGCCAGCAGTATCCGACAGAACACTGAAGCTTTCTTT.

This chain links TRBV30 with TRBJ1-3, with TRBD1 matching over 7 bases. CDR1 GTSNPN and CDR2 SVGIG come from the germline V gene (reference sequence). The CDR3 totals 13 residues. Unmatched junction bases numbered 1, after V lost 2 bases and J lost 3 bases. The DNA for the CDR3 is TGTGCCTGGAGTCAGGGGGATGGAAACACCATATATTTT. This sequence encodes CAWSQGDGNTIYF.

This clone was detected a few times. The J gene is TRBJ1-1, the V gene TRBV19; 7 bases line up with TRBD1. This CDR3 has 15 residues. Germline V gene sequence: CDR1 LNHDA, CDR2 SQIVND (reference sequence). Unmatched junction bases numbered 12, after V lost 7 bases and J lost 4 bases. CDR3 sequence: CASNRGQDRSTEAFF. The CDR3 nucleotides are TGTGCCAGTAACAGGGGCCAGGACCGTAGCACTGAAGCTTTCTTT.

This clone was counted a single time. V gene TRBV6-6 combines with J gene TRBJ1-5; 10 nucleotides line up with TRBD1. Germline V CDR1 and CDR2: MNHNY, SVGAGI (reference sequence). Trimming at V came to 5 bases and at J to 1 base, leaving 8 bases not matched to a gene. The CDR3 consists of 17 residues. Written as DNA, the CDR3 is TGTGCCAGCAGTCGGACAGGGGGTATGGGAAGCAATCAGCCCCAGCATTTT. This codes for CASSRTGGMGSNQPQHF.

The chain links TRBV24-1 to TRBJ2-1; D possibly corresponds to TRBD1 (6 bases). Germline V gene data show CDR1 as KGHDR and CDR2 as SFDVKD. Trimming took 3 bases from V and 5 from J, leaving 16 bases between them. This CDR3 has 16 residues. Written as DNA, the CDR3 is TGTGCCACCAGTGATAATACAGGGAGTAATGACAATGAGCAGTTCTTC. It translates to CATSDNTGSNDNEQFF.

The chain has TRBV29-1 and TRBJ2-7, with TRBD2 identical over 10 bases. J was trimmed by 7 bases and V by 4 bases; bases with no gene match: 7. The V gene's germline CDR1 is SQVTM and CDR2 ANQGSEA. The CDR3 has 13 residues. The DNA of the CDR3 is TGCAGCGTTGCGTGGGGACTAGCGTCAGAGCAGTACTTC. Encoded protein: CSVAWGLASEQYF.

There are a few counts of this clone. V is TRBV29-1 and J is TRBJ1-5; TRBD1 matches at 8 bases. Germline V gene sequence: CDR1 SQVTM, CDR2 ANQGSEA. This CDR3 is built from 16 residues. V trimming: 7 bases; J trimming: 0 bases; junction bases outside the gene matches: 11. The CDR3 bases are TGCAGCGACCTCGGACAGGGACCAAATAGCAATCAGCCCCAGCATTTT. It encodes CSDLGQGPNSNQPQHF.

V usage is TRBV11-3 and J usage is TRBJ2-1; 10 bases line up with TRBD1. The CDR3 contains 15 residues. The junction had 6 bases not matched to a gene; V was cut back by 5 bases and J by 5 bases. From germline, CDR1 is SGHNT and CDR2 YENEEA. CDR3 DNA sequence: TGTGCCAGCAGCAAAGGGGACAGGGGAGACAATGAGCAGTTCTTC. Translated, it gives CASSKGDRGDNEQFF.

CDR3 residues: CAWGWEAGNTIYF. DNA of the CDR3: TGTGCCTGGGGATGGGAGGCTGGAAACACCATATATTTT. J is TRBJ1-3 and V is TRBV12-3 or TRBV12-4; no firm D call. CDR3 length: 13 residues. With 11 bases removed from V and 2 bases from J, the gap between germline ends came to 13 bases.

This sequence joins TRBV7-9 and TRBJ1-1; possible D gene TRBD1, 5 bases. There are 15 residues in the CDR3. Germline V gene data show CDR1 as SEHNR and CDR2 as FQNEAQ (reference sequence). The V gene lost 5 bases and the J gene lost 2 bases, with 15 bases spanning the gap. The CDR3 region is CASSAGGISNTEAFF. The DNA for the CDR3 is TGTGCCAGCAGCGCCGGGGGTATAAGTAACACTGAAGCTTTCTTT.

This clone was observed a handful of times. V gene TRBV21-1 combines with J gene TRBJ2-7; the DNA was not compared with TRBD2, the D call given in the table. TRBV21-1 constitutes a pseudogene. The CDR3 length is 15 residues. CDR3 loop: CASILALETCYEQYF. Here the CDR3 DNA reads TGTGCCAGCATCTTAGCTCTGGAGACCTGCTACGAGCAGTACTTC.

This clone was observed a handful of times. The chain links TRBV5-4 to TRBJ2-7, with 15 bases fitting TRBD2. Losses at the gene ends were 4 bases for V and 8 bases for J; bases not matched to a gene: 13. The CDR3 runs to 17 residues. Germline-derived CDR1 and CDR2 are SGHNT and YYREEE (reference sequence). CDR3 loop: CASSPPGLAGGRGKQYF. The CDR3 DNA sequence: TGTGCCAGCAGCCCACCGGGACTAGCGGGGGGCAGGGGGAAGCAGTACTTC.

This clone was found once. The V and J genes are TRBV19 and TRBJ1-1, with unresolved D. The CDR3 spans 15 residues. Germline V gene sequence: CDR1 LNHDA, CDR2 SQIVND (reference sequence). Trimming shortened V by 3 bases and J by 4 bases, and 15 bases separated the two germline ends. CDR3 in amino acids: CASSIQAEGGTEAFF. The CDR3, as DNA: TGTGCCAGTAGTATTCAAGCAGAAGGAGGCACTGAAGCTTTCTTT.

The rearrangement joins TRBV7-3 to TRBJ2-3; D is possibly TRBD2 (7 bases). The germline CDR1 and CDR2 sequences are SGHTA and FQGTGA. Trimming removed 8 bases from V and 3 bases from J, with 18 bases in between. The CDR3 runs 15 residues. The CDR3 is CASAPGEGITDTQYF. Here the CDR3 DNA reads TGTGCCAGCGCCCCAGGGGAGGGGATTACAGATACGCAGTATTTT.

The V and J genes are TRBV24-1 and TRBJ2-5; 9 positions match TRBD2. V lost 4 bases, J lost 4 bases, and 9 bases stayed unmatched. The CDR3 extends over 16 amino acids. In germline, CDR1 is KGHDR, CDR2 SFDVKD. The CDR3 coding sequence is TGTGCCACCAGTGACGACGGGACTAGCCGGCGAGAGACCCAGTACTTC. It is translated as CATSDDGTSRRETQYF.

This rearrangement joins TRBV11-2 to TRBJ2-5, with D tentatively TRBD1 (6 bases). Germline CDR1 reads SGHAT; CDR2 reads FQNNGV. The length of the CDR3 is 15 residues. V was shortened by 5 bases and J by 5 bases, with 18 bases between the two germline ends. CDR3 sequence: CASSPLVGAAETQYF. The CDR3 nucleotides read TGTGCCAGCAGCCCCCTCGTGGGGGCCGCGGAGACCCAGTACTTC.

This chain uses TRBV11-2 with TRBJ2-2; 9 bases align to TRBD1. The CDR3 contains 17 residues. The germline V gene has CDR1 SGHAT and CDR2 FQNNGV. The J segment lost 4 bases and the V segment lost 1 base, leaving 7 bases of the junction unmatched. CDR3 DNA sequence: TGTGCCAGCAGCTTAGGTGGGGACAGGGTGTTCACCGGGGAGCTGTTTTTT. Residues: CASSLGGDRVFTGELFF.

The J gene is TRBJ2-6, the V gene TRBV14; possibly TRBD1 for D (7 bases). The ends were cut back, 4 bases at V and 0 bases at J, with 22 bases in the middle. Germline CDR1 reads SGHDN; CDR2 reads FVKESK. This CDR3 region has 20 residues. This CDR3 reads CASSPLDGGSGGSGANVLTF. The CDR3 nucleotides are TGTGCCAGCAGCCCGCTTGATGGAGGGTCAGGGGGCTCTGGGGCCAACGTCCTGACTTTC.